This T cell receptor (beta chain) was sequenced for a study of T cell responses to AZD1222 COVID-19 vaccine. This table comes from immunoSEQ multiplex PCR, and its TCRdb copy is limited to in-frame clones, with some not included. The sample holds about 180,000 clones, around nine tenths seen once. CDR3 length: 13 residues. Germline V CDR1 and CDR2: SGHDN, FVKESK. Trimming shortened V by 4 bases and J by 10 bases, and 14 bases separated the two germline ends. The specimen comprised peripheral blood, sampled 28 days after the second AZD1222 dose. The TCR was taken from an adult who received the AZD1222 COVID-19 vaccine. The V call is TRBV14, the J call TRBJ2-1; TRBD1 is a possible D gene (7 bases). The CDR3 region has the DNA TGTGCCAGCAGCCCAGGGGGGTGGCGGGAGCAGTTCTTC. As protein: CASSPGGWREQFF.